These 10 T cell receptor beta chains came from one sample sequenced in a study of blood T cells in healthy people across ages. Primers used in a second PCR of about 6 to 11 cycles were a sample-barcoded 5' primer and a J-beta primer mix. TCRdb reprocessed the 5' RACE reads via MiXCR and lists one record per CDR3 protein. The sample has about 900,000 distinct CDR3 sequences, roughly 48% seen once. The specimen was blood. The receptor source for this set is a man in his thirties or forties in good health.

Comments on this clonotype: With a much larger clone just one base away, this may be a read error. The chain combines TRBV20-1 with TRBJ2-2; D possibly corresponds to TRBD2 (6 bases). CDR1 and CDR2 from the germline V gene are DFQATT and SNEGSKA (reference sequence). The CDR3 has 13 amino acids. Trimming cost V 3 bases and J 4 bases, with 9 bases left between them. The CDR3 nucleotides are TGCAGTGCTAGCGGGGAGGCCACCGGGGAGCTGTTTTTT. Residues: CSASGEATGELFF.

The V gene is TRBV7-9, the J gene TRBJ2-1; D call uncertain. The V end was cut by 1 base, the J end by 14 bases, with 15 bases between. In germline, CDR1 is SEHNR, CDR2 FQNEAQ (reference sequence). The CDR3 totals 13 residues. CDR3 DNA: TGTGCCAGCAGCTTAGACTGGACCGAATCGGAGTTCTTC. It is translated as CASSLDWTESEFF.

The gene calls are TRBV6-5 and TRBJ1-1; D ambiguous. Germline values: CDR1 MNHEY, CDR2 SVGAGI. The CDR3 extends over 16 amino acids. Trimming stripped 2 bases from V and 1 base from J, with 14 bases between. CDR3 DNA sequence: TGTGCCAGCAGTTACGAGGACTCCAAGGGGAACACTGAAGCTTTCTTT. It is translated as CASSYEDSKGNTEAFF.

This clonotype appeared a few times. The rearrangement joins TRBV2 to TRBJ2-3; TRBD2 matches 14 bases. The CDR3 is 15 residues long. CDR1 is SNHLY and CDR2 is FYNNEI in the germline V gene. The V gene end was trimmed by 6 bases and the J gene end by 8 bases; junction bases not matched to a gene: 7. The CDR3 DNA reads TGTGCCAGCAGGACGGCGGGGACTAGCGGGGGTACGCAGTATTTT. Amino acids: CASRTAGTSGGTQYF.

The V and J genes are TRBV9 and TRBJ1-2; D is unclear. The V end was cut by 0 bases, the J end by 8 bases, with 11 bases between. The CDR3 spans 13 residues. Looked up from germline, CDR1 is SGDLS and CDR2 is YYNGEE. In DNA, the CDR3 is TGTGCCAGCAGCGTAGACGGTCGGGAAGGCTACACCTTC. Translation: CASSVDGREGYTF.

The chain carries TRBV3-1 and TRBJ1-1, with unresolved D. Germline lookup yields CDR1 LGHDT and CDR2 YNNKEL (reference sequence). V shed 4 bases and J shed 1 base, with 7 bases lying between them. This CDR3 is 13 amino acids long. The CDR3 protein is CASSRVRNTEAFF. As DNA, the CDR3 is TGTGCCAGCAGCCGCGTCAGGAACACTGAAGCTTTCTTT. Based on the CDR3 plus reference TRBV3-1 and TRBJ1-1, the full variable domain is DTAVSQTPKYLVTQMGNDKSIKCEQNLGHDTMYWYKQDSKKFLKIMFSYNNKELIINETVPNRFSPKSPDKAHLNLHINSLELGDSAVYFCASSRVRNTEAFFGQGTRLTVV.

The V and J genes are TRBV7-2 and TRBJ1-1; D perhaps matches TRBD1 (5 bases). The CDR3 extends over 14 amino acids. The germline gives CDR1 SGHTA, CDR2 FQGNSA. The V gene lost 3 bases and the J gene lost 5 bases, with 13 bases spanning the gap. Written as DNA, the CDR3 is TGTGCCAGCAGCTTGCGGGGGATCGGAACTGAAGCTTTCTTT. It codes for CASSLRGIGTEAFF.

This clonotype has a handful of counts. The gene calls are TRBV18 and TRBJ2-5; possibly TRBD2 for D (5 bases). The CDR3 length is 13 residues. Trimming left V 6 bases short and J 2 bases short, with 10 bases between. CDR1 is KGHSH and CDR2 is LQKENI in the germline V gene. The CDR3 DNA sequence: TGTGCCAGCTCTGTGAGGGAGCAAGAGACCCAGTACTTC. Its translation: CASSVREQETQYF.

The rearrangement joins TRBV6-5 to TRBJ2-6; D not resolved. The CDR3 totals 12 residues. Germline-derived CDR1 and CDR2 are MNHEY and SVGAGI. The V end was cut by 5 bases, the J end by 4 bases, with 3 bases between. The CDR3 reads CASSGGANVLTF. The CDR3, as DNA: TGTGCCAGCAGTGGGGGGGCCAACGTCCTGACTTTC.

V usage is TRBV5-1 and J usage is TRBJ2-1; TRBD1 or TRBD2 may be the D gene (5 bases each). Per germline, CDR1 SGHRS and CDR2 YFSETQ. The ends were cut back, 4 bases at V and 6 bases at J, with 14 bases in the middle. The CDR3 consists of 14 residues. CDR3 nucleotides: TGCGCCAGCAGCGTCGGGGCTTTCGGCAATGAGCAGTTCTTC. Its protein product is CASSVGAFGNEQFF.